The 8 T cell receptor beta chains reported below all come from one sample, sequenced in a study of regulatory T cells in long-lasting Graves disease. Arm-PCR of CDR3 regions with iRepertoire HTBI primers generated TCR beta libraries. In TCRdb, the multiplex PCR reads were re-called with MiXCR into one record per CDR3 protein. The data show about 540,000 distinct CDR3 sequences, with about 13% seen just once and roughly a tenth held by the top ten. Indicated time point: newly diagnosed GD, antithyroid drugs for less than 3 months. The TCR library was prepared using RNA isolated from PBMCs. These data also formed part of another study, on T cells in Graves' hyperthyroidism and ophthalmopathy.

The sample consisted of peripheral blood mononuclear cells (PBMCs), taken at new diagnosis, from a patient treated with antithyroid drugs. These receptors originate from a man aged 25 to 45 with Graves disease.

This clonotype has only a few counts. This chain connects TRBV20-1 to TRBJ2-1, with TRBD2 matching 7 bases. Trimming removed 7 bases from V and 3 bases from J; junction bases left unmatched: 6. Looked up from germline, CDR1 is DFQATT and CDR2 is SNEGSKA (reference sequence). The CDR3 consists of 13 residues. CDR3 sequence (DNA): TGCAGTGTCTGGGACTACATCTACAATGAGCAGTTCTTC. Amino acid sequence: CSVWDYIYNEQFF.

This clonotype was seen ten or more times. The V and J genes are TRBV7-9 and TRBJ2-5; perhaps TRBD2 as D (5 bases). V was clipped by 1 base and J by 5 bases, with 11 bases between them. This CDR3 contains 14 residues. The germline V gene encodes CDR1 SEHNR and CDR2 FQNEAQ (reference sequence). CDR3 loop: CASSLGLAAETQYF. The CDR3 DNA reads TGTGCCAGCAGCTTAGGGCTAGCCGCGGAGACCCAGTACTTC.

On this clonotype: No conserved phenylalanine or tryptophan is present at the end of the CDR3, so a read error is the likely explanation. The chain recombines TRBV30 with TRBJ1-3; D is perhaps TRBD1 (6 bases). The CDR3 contains 13 residues. Per germline, CDR1 GTSNPN and CDR2 SVGIG (reference sequence). V dropped 7 bases and J dropped 3 bases, with 13 bases sitting between them. This chain's CDR3 is CAFHRADGNTIYS. DNA for the CDR3: TGTGCCTTTCACAGGGCCGATGGAAACACCATATATTCT.

This clonotype was detected a few times. The J gene is TRBJ1-5, the V gene TRBV6-1; D is uncertain. Trimming removed 6 bases at V and 4 bases at J, with 16 bases between. The CDR3 is made up of 15 amino acids. The germline V gene encodes CDR1 MNHNS and CDR2 SASEGT. This CDR3 is CASRETPVANQPQHF. The CDR3 region has the DNA TGTGCCAGCAGGGAGACACCCGTGGCTAATCAGCCCCAGCATTTT.

At least ten counts were recorded for this clonotype. The CDR3 spells CSVPGTGQETQYF. CDR3 in DNA: TGCAGCGTCCCCGGGACAGGGCAAGAGACCCAGTACTTC. The J gene is TRBJ2-5, the V gene TRBV29-1; TRBD1 aligns across 9 bases. This CDR3 has 13 residues. CDR1 is SQVTM, CDR2 ANQGSEA, per germline. The junction had 4 bases not matched to a gene; V was cut back by 6 bases and J by 2 bases.

This clonotype was detected many times. The chain combines TRBV5-5 with TRBJ2-7; 7 positions match TRBD2. J lost 0 bases, V lost 6 bases, and 3 bases had no gene match. The CDR3 is 13 residues long. The germline V gene encodes CDR1 SGHKS and CDR2 YYEKEE (reference sequence). The CDR3 loop reads CASTSGGSYEQYF. CDR3 in DNA: TGTGCCAGCACCTCGGGGGGCTCCTACGAGCAGTACTTC.

This clonotype has a count of ten or more. V gene TRBV11-2 combines with J gene TRBJ2-2; D not resolved. V was trimmed by 4 bases and J by 5 bases, leaving 11 bases between them. This CDR3 comprises 14 residues. CDR1 SGHAT and CDR2 FQNNGV come from the germline V gene. The CDR3 DNA sequence: TGTGCCAGCAGCTATTCCGGCGGAACCGGGGAGCTGTTTTTT. This gives the protein CASSYSGGTGELFF.

In its sample, this clonotype was seen a few times. This sequence may be a read error, since a much larger clone differs from it by one base. The chain has TRBV5-1 and TRBJ2-7; D ambiguous. This CDR3 has 17 amino acids. Germline CDR1 is SGHRS and CDR2 is YFSETQ. The CDR3 loop is CAGSPGPDNRSPYEQYF. In DNA, the CDR3 is TGCGCCGGCAGCCCCGGGCCCGATAATAGGAGTCCCTACGAGCAGTACTTC.